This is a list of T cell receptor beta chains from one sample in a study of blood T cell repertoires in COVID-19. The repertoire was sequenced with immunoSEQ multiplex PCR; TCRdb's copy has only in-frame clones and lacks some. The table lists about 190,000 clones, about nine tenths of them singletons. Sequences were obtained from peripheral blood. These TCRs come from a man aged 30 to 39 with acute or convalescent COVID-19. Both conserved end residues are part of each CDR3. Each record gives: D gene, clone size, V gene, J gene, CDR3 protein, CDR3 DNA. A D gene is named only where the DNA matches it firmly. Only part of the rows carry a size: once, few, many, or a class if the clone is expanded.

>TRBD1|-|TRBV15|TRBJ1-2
CATSSSGQGNPSNYGYTF
TGTGCCACCAGCAGCTCGGGACAGGGGAACCCATCTAACTATGGCTACACCTTC
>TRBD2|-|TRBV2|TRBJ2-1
CASISGGNGRSEQFF
TGTGCCAGCATTTCTGGTGGTAACGGGAGGTCTGAGCAGTTCTTC
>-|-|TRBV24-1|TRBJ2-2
CATSGQGTGELFF
TGTGCCACCAGTGGCCAGGGAACCGGGGAGCTGTTTTTT
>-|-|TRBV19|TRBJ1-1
CASSITRGTEAFF
TGTGCCAGTAGTATAACTAGAGGCACTGAAGCTTTCTTT
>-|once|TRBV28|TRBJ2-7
CASSSGDYEQYF
TGTGCCAGCTCATCAGGGGACTACGAGCAGTACTTC
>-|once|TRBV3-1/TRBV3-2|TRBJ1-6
CASSQLSPLHF
TGTGCCAGCAGCCAACTTTCACCCCTCCACTTT
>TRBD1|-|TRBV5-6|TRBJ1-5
CASSLFRGEQPQHF
TGTGCCAGCAGCTTGTTCAGGGGGGAACAGCCCCAGCATTTT
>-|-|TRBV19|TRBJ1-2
CASRKDSHYGYTF
TGTGCCAGTAGAAAGGACAGCCACTATGGCTACACCTTC
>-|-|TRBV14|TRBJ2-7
CASSQRRHPEYEQYF
TGTGCCAGCAGCCAAAGGAGGCACCCAGAGTACGAGCAGTACTTC
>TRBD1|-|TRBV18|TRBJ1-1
CASSRVTGVTNTEAFF
TGTGCCAGCTCACGGGTTACAGGGGTAACGAACACTGAAGCTTTCTTT
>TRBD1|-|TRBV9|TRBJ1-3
CASSISSGTGTGNTIYF
TGTGCCAGCAGCATCTCATCCGGGACAGGAACTGGAAACACCATATATTTT
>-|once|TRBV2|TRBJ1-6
CASSEGPGGYNSPLHF
TGTGCCAGCAGTGAAGGGCCCGGAGGGTATAATTCACCCCTCCACTTT
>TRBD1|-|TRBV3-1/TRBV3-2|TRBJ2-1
CASSLTGTGDNEQFF
TGTGCCAGCAGCCTTACCGGGACAGGAGACAATGAGCAGTTCTTC